Below are 5 T cell receptor beta chains sequenced from a single sample in a study of shared clonotypes between healthy human individuals. Here immunoSEQ multiplex PCR was the method, and the copy in TCRdb shows in-frame clones only, minus some. Found here are a few million clones, roughly 90% of them singletons; the top ten hold 0.3% to 0.4%. Sequencing used naive CD4+ T cells from PBMCs. Subset denoted: CD45RA+ positively selected. These receptors all come from a man younger than 30 in good health. Some clones in this sample may be carry-over from other donors' samples.

Notes on this clone: Additional DNA sequences in this sample encode the identical CDR3. The rearrangement joins TRBV2 to TRBJ1-3; 7 bases line up with TRBD1. J lost 2 bases, V lost 6 bases, and 1 base had no gene match. The CDR3 is made up of 13 amino acids. Germline CDR1 reads SNHLY; CDR2 reads FYNNEI. CDR3 DNA sequence: TGTGCCAGCAGGACAGGGACTGGAAACACCATATATTTT. Its translation: CASRTGTGNTIYF. The whole variable domain, remainder taken from reference TRBV2 and TRBJ1-3, is EPEVTQTPSHQVTQMGQEVILRCVPISNHLYFYWYRQILGQKVEFLVSFYNNEISEKSEIFDDQFSVERPDGSNFTLKIRSTKLEDSAMYFCASRTGTGNTIYFGEGSWLTVV.

Details on this clone: Other DNA sequences in the same sample also yield this CDR3. The J gene is TRBJ2-3, the V gene TRBV9; TRBD2 is a possible D gene (5 bases). Trimming took off 4 bases at V and 3 bases at J, with 6 bases between the two ends. This CDR3 region has 12 residues. Germline V CDR1 and CDR2: SGDLS, YYNGEE. The CDR3 DNA sequence: TGTGCCAGCAGCTCGGGGACAGATACGCAGTATTTT. Amino acid sequence: CASSSGTDTQYF. Complete variable domain (other parts from reference TRBV9 and TRBJ2-3): DSGVTQTPKHLITATGQRVTLRCSPRSGDLSVYWYQQSLDQGLQFLIQYYNGEERAKGNILERFSAQQFPDLHSELNLSSLELGDSALYFCASSSGTDTQYFGPGTRLTVL.

The CDR3 DNA follows: TGTGCCAGCAGCTTGGCCTTCGCCAACACTGAAGCTTTCTTT. Translated: CASSLAFANTEAFF. V and J are TRBV5-4 and TRBJ1-1; D gene unclear. The CDR3 consists of 14 residues. In germline, CDR1 is SGHNT, CDR2 YYREEE (reference sequence). V lost 0 bases to trimming and J lost 2 bases, with 8 bases between them.

This chain connects TRBV2 to TRBJ2-1; D might be TRBD2 (6 bases). CDR3 length: 15 amino acids. Germline V gives CDR1 SNHLY, CDR2 FYNNEI. The V end was cut by 3 bases, the J end by 8 bases, with 17 bases between. CDR3 residues: CASSDLRTGRYEQFF. The CDR3 DNA is TGTGCCAGCAGTGACCTAAGGACCGGGAGATATGAGCAGTTCTTC.

This clone turned up a few times. Here the CDR3 reads CAISDQAVNTEAFF. DNA of the CDR3: TGTGCCATCAGTGATCAGGCGGTGAACACTGAAGCTTTCTTT. The chain couples TRBV10-3 to TRBJ1-1, with D unclear. V lost 3 bases and J 0 bases, leaving 8 bases between the germline ends. The CDR3 is 14 residues long. CDR1 ENHRY and CDR2 SYGVKD come from the germline V gene.